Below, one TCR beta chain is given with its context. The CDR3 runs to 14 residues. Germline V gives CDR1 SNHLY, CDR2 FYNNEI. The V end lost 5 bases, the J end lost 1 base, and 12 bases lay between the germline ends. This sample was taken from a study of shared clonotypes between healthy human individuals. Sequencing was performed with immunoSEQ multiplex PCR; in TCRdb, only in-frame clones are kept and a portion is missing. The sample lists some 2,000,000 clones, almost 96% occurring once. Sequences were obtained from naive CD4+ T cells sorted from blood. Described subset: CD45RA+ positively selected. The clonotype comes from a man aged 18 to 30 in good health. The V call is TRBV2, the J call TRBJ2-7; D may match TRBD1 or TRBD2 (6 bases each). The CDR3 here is CASSLGGLSYEQYF. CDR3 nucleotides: TGTGCCAGCAGTTTAGGGGGGTTGTCCTACGAGCAGTACTTC.